Ten or more counts support the clone carrying this T cell receptor beta chain. Regarding time point: persistent/refractory GD, antithyroid drugs over 5 years with positive TRAb. PBMCs were the source of the RNA used for TCR sequencing. The CDR3 sequence is 16 residues long. Germline CDR1 reads LGHNT; CDR2 reads FRNRAP. With 0 bases clipped from V and 3 bases from J, the junction kept 8 bases outside the gene matches. HTBI primers from iRepertoire and Arm-PCR of CDR3 regions yielded the TCR beta libraries. TCRdb ran MiXCR on the multiplex PCR reads and lists one entry per CDR3 protein. Among 300,000 to 400,000 distinct CDR3 sequences listed, about 18% were seen once. These data originate in a study of regulatory T cells in long-lasting Graves disease.

The sample was peripheral blood mononuclear cells (PBMCs), taken when the disease was refractory, from a patient treated with antithyroid drugs. The TCR originated in a female donor with Graves disease. The genes are TRBV12-5 and TRBJ2-7; 7 positions match TRBD1. CDR3 protein: CASGLVIGDRGYEQYF. CDR3 nucleotides: TGTGCTAGTGGTTTGGTGATAGGGGACAGAGGCTACGAGCAGTACTTC.